A single sample is the source of the 21 T cell receptor beta chains below, sequenced in a study of blood T cell repertoires in COVID-19 (TCRdb year 2020). The library was obtained by the immunoSEQ multiplex PCR assay. The clones in this table, taken by TCRdb from immuneACCESS, are in-frame only. Not every clone is retained; where verified, under half of the shortfall comes from an unresolved V gene, and the cause of the rest is unknown. The sample table records approximately 24,000 clones; about 87% of these occur just once. Over 25% of the sample is taken by the ten largest. The specimen was peripheral blood. The source is a human donor with active COVID-19. The donor label of this sample is uncertain.

This clone appeared a single time. V gene TRBV3-1 (or the pseudogene TRBV3-2) combines with J gene TRBJ1-5; no clear D. The CDR3 loop spans 13 amino acids. The germline gives CDR1 LGHDT, CDR2 YNNKEL (reference sequence). Trimming took 2 bases from V and 5 from J, leaving 7 bases between them. The CDR3 loop reads CASSQNSDQPQHF. In DNA, the CDR3 is TGTGCCAGCAGCCAAAACAGTGATCAGCCCCAGCATTTT.

V is TRBV7-8 and J is TRBJ2-1, with 10 bases identical to TRBD2. With 5 bases clipped from V and 0 bases from J, the junction kept 4 bases outside the gene matches. The germline CDR1 and CDR2 sequences are SGHVS and FQNEAQ. The CDR3 has 16 amino acids. CDR3: CASSQGLAASYNEQFF. Written as DNA, the CDR3 is TGTGCCAGCAGCCAAGGACTAGCGGCCTCCTACAATGAGCAGTTCTTC. The full variable domain, its missing parts supplied by reference TRBV7-8 and TRBJ2-1, is GAGVSQSPRYKVAKRGQDVALRCDPISGHVSLFWYQQALGQGPEFLTYFQNEAQLDKSGLPSDRFFAERPEGSVSTLKIQRTQQEDSAVYLCASSQGLAASYNEQFFGPGTRLTVL.

The chain employs TRBV27 and TRBJ1-4; 8 bases are a match to TRBD1. CDR3 length: 14 residues. The germline V gene has CDR1 MNHEY and CDR2 SMNVEV (reference sequence). The V gene end was trimmed by 2 bases and the J gene end by 9 bases; junction bases not matched to a gene: 5. The CDR3 region has the DNA TGTGCCAGCAGTTTAGGACAGGGTTTTAAAAAACTGTTTTTT. It yields the protein CASSLGQGFKKLFF.

The chain links TRBV5-4 to TRBJ2-2, with TRBD2 as a possible D gene (5 bases). V lost 0 bases to trimming and J lost 0 bases, with 12 bases between them. Per germline, CDR1 SGHNT and CDR2 YYREEE (reference sequence). There are 17 residues in the CDR3. The CDR3 region is CASSLGIGVANTGELFF. In nucleotides, the CDR3 is TGTGCCAGCAGCTTGGGTATCGGGGTGGCGAACACCGGGGAGCTGTTTTTT.

The rearrangement uses TRBV2 and TRBJ1-1, with D possibly matching TRBD1 (5 bases). Germline CDR1 reads SNHLY; CDR2 reads FYNNEI. V dropped 6 bases and J dropped 5 bases, with 7 bases sitting between them. This CDR3 has 11 residues. Written as DNA, the CDR3 is TGTGCCAGCAGCGGGGGTACTGAAGCTTTCTTT. This codes for CASSGGTEAFF.

The CDR3 DNA sequence: TGTGCCATCAGATCCGGGACTAGCACCTACGAGCAGTACTTC. Translation: CAIRSGTSTYEQYF. This rearrangement joins TRBV10-3 to TRBJ2-7; TRBD2 matches 9 bases. CDR3 length equals 14 residues. Germline CDR1 and CDR2: ENHRY and SYGVKD. The V segment lost 6 bases and the J segment 2 bases; nucleotides outside the gene matches: 5.

The count of this clone is one. The genes are TRBV6-5 and TRBJ2-7, with D uncertain. With 9 bases removed from V and 4 bases from J, the gap between germline ends came to 16 bases. The CDR3 runs to 13 residues. Per the germline V gene, CDR1 is MNHEY and CDR2 is SVGAGI. The DNA of the CDR3 is TGTGCCAGTGCGGTTGCGGTCCCGTACGAGCAGTACTTC. Translating gives CASAVAVPYEQYF.

This clone was seen a single time. CDR3 bases: TGTGCCAGCTCACCGGGACTAGGGGACAATGAGCAGTTCTTC. Translated: CASSPGLGDNEQFF. The chain links TRBV18 to TRBJ2-1, with 8 bases aligning to TRBD2. There are 14 residues in the CDR3. Trimming took 3 bases from V and 5 from J; bases not matched to a gene: 3. Germline lookup yields CDR1 KGHSH and CDR2 LQKENI.

The chain links TRBV11-3 to TRBJ2-3, with 8 bases matching TRBD2. There are 16 residues in the CDR3. Germline values: CDR1 SGHNT, CDR2 YENEEA. The J segment lost 3 bases and the V segment lost 1 base, leaving 6 bases of the junction unmatched. The chain's CDR3 is CASSLAVAGGTDTQYF. CDR3 DNA: TGTGCCAGCAGCTTAGCCGTTGCGGGAGGTACAGATACGCAGTATTTT.

This chain connects TRBV6-5 to TRBJ1-6; tentatively, D is TRBD1 (5 bases). Looked up from germline, CDR1 is MNHEY and CDR2 is SVGAGI. The V and J ends lost 2 bases and 6 bases respectively, with 14 bases between them. This CDR3 region has 16 residues. In nucleotides, the CDR3 is TGTGCCAGCAGTTACGGCTGGAGGGGAGGTAATTCACCCCTCCACTTT. It yields the protein CASSYGWRGGNSPLHF.

This clone was recorded only once. The CDR3 loop reads CALALTSGGWETQYF. The CDR3 nucleotides are TGTGCCCTAGCTCTCACTAGCGGGGGTTGGGAGACCCAGTACTTC. The chain is built from TRBV30 and TRBJ2-5; 11 bases agree with TRBD2. Germline V CDR1 and CDR2: GTSNPN, SVGIG (reference sequence). V lost 8 bases to trimming and J lost 5 bases; unmatched junction nucleotides: 13. The CDR3 sequence is 15 residues long.

J is TRBJ2-1 and V is TRBV3-1 (or the pseudogene TRBV3-2); no clear D gene. The CDR3 is made up of 13 amino acids. In germline, CDR1 is LGHDT, CDR2 YNNKEL (reference sequence). Trimming left V 5 bases short and J 6 bases short, with 11 bases between. The CDR3 nucleotides are TGTGCCAGCAGCGATTTTTACACCAATGAGCAGTTCTTC. This encodes CASSDFYTNEQFF.

CDR3 DNA sequence: TGTGCCTGGGCCGGACAGGGAAAAGAGACCCAGTACTTC. Amino acids: CAWAGQGKETQYF. The chain employs TRBV30 and TRBJ2-5, with 8 nucleotides matching TRBD1. Trimming removed 5 bases from V and 3 bases from J; junction bases left unmatched: 5. This CDR3 is built from 13 residues. The germline V gene has CDR1 GTSNPN and CDR2 SVGIG (reference sequence).

This chain links TRBV7-9 with TRBJ1-2, with 7 bases fitting TRBD1. Looked up from germline, CDR1 is SEHNR and CDR2 is FQNEAQ (reference sequence). V dropped 5 bases and J dropped 6; count of bases not matched to a gene: 12. This CDR3 has 15 amino acids. CDR3 sequence: CASSKTGSGLDGYTF. The CDR3 nucleotides are TGTGCCAGCAGCAAGACAGGGTCCGGTCTGGATGGCTACACCTTC. The full variable domain, completed using reference TRBV7-9 and TRBJ1-2, is DTGVSQNPRHKITKRGQNVTFRCDPISEHNRLYWYRQTLGQGPEFLTYFQNEAQLEKSRLLSDRFSAERPKGSFSTLEIQRTEQGDSAMYLCASSKTGSGLDGYTFGSGTRLTVV.

Points on this clone: An end of the junction does not agree with germline; a read error may underlie this. The CDR3, as DNA: TGTGCTAGCAGCTTAGGATCGGGGGGGCCGCAAGAGACCCAGTACTTC. Translated, it gives CASSLGSGGPQETQYF. This chain links TRBV7-7 with TRBJ2-5, with TRBD2 matching 8 bases. The CDR3 runs to 16 residues. The V gene's germline CDR1 is SSHAT and CDR2 FNYEAQ (reference sequence).

CDR3 protein: CASSFSTSGDTQYF. The CDR3 DNA follows: TGTGCCAGCAGTTTTTCGACTAGCGGAGATACGCAGTATTTT. This chain links TRBV27 with TRBJ2-3, with 9 bases lining up with TRBD2. The junction had 3 bases not matched to a gene; V was cut back by 3 bases and J by 5 bases. Germline CDR1 reads MNHEY; CDR2 reads SMNVEV (reference sequence). The CDR3 spans 14 residues.

This chain joins TRBV29-1 and TRBJ2-1, with 15 bases identical to TRBD2. Per germline, CDR1 SQVTM and CDR2 ANQGSEA. The CDR3 contains 17 residues. V lost 6 bases and J lost 9; bases outside the gene matches: 15. The CDR3 loop is CSVGGLAGGPSIGEQFF. The CDR3 coding sequence is TGCAGCGTGGGGGGACTAGCGGGAGGACCTTCGATCGGTGAGCAGTTCTTC.

This sequence joins TRBV10-3 and TRBJ2-3, with D maybe TRBD1 (6 bases). The CDR3 is 14 residues long. V lost 2 bases to trimming and J lost 2 bases, with 8 bases between them. The V gene's germline CDR1 is ENHRY and CDR2 SYGVKD. CDR3 sequence (DNA): TGTGCCATCAGTGAGCAGGGGATCACAGATACGCAGTATTTT. Amino acid sequence: CAISEQGITDTQYF.

The rearrangement uses TRBV28 and TRBJ2-7; 7 positions agree with TRBD1. Germline V gene sequence: CDR1 MDHEN, CDR2 SYDVKM. The CDR3 extends over 14 amino acids. The trim removed 6 bases at V and 2 bases at J, leaving 7 bases unmatched. CDR3 DNA: TGTGCCAGCAGAATGTCGGGACAGACCTACGAGCAGTACTTC. This codes for CASRMSGQTYEQYF.

This chain connects TRBV7-9 to TRBJ1-2; D is ambiguous. CDR3 size: 16 residues. Trimming took 1 base from V and 6 from J, leaving 18 bases between them. Germline CDR1 SEHNR, CDR2 FQNEAQ (reference sequence). As DNA, the CDR3 is TGTGCCAGCAGCTTAGAGGTAACAGCCTTATCGAATGGCTACACCTTC. This translates into CASSLEVTALSNGYTF.

This rearrangement joins TRBV29-1 to TRBJ1-4; a possible D gene is TRBD1 (5 bases). The CDR3 totals 14 residues. V gave up 4 bases and J gave up 4 bases, with 13 bases separating them. Germline values: CDR1 SQVTM, CDR2 ANQGSEA. CDR3 region: CSVGQGYFNEKLFF. The CDR3 bases are TGCAGCGTTGGGCAGGGCTACTTTAATGAAAAACTGTTTTTT.